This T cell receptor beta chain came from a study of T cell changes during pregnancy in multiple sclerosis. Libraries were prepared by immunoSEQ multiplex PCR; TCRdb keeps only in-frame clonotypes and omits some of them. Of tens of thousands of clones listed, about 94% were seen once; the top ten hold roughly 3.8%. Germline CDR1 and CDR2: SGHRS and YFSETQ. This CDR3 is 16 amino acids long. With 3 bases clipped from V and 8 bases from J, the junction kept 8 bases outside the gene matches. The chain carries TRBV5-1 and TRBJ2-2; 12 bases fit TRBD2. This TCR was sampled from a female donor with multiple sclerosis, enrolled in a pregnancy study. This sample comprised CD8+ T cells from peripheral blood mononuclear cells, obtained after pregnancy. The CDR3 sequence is CASSWTTSGGTGELFF. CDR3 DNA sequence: TGCGCCAGCAGCTGGACGACTAGCGGGGGAACTGGGGAGCTGTTTTTT. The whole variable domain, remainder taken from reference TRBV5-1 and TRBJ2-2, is KAGVTQTPRYLIKTRGQQVTLSCSPISGHRSVSWYQQTPGQGLQFLFEYFSETQRNKGNFPGRFSGRQFSNSRSEMNVSTLELGDSALYLCASSWTTSGGTGELFFGEGSRLTVL.